The rows below give T cell receptor beta chains drawn from one sample of a study of blood T cells in healthy people across ages. One entry per CDR3 protein results from TCRdb running MiXCR on the 5' RACE reads. Of just under 750,000 distinct CDR3 sequences listed, 22% are singletons. Sequencing used blood. The receptors were sampled from a man in his 70s in good health. The CDR3 runs from the conserved cysteine through the conserved F or W. A D gene is named only where the DNA matches it firmly. Clone size is stated in some rows and not others, as once, few, many or a class when expanded.

CSARGGQANTEAFF,TGCAGTGCTAGAGGTGGACAGGCGAACACTGAAGCTTTCTTT,TRBD1,TRBV20-1,TRBJ1-1,few
CASSLGQINYEQYF,TGTGCCAGCAGCTTGGGACAGATTAACTACGAGCAGTACTTC,.,TRBV5-6,TRBJ2-7,few
CAISESGLAGEGDTQYF,TGTGCCATCAGTGAGTCTGGACTAGCGGGAGAGGGAGATACGCAGTATTTT,TRBD2,TRBV10-3,TRBJ2-3,.
CASSGDWRGGRQETQYF,TGTGCCAGCAGCGGCGATTGGCGGGGGGGACGACAAGAGACCCAGTACTTC,TRBD2,TRBV5-5,TRBJ2-5,.
CASSQLTPGTYGYTF,TGTGCCAGCAGCCAATTGACACCGGGAACCTATGGCTACACCTTC,.,TRBV3-1,TRBJ1-2,many
CASSTPVAGQGARYGYTF,TGTGCCAGTAGTACCCCAGTCGCAGGACAGGGGGCTCGATATGGCTACACCTTC,TRBD1,TRBV19,TRBJ1-2,.
CASSEDVYQETQYF,TGCGCCAGCAGCGAGGACGTGTACCAAGAGACCCAGTACTTC,.,TRBV5-1,TRBJ2-5,few
CSARLASGNTDTQYF,TGCAGTGCTAGACTGGCTAGCGGGAACACAGATACGCAGTATTTT,TRBD2,TRBV20-1,TRBJ2-3,.
CASSEGYYGVMTGTEYF,TGCGCCAGCAGCGAGGGGTACTATGGGGTAATGACCGGGACAGAGTACTTC,TRBD1,TRBV4-1,TRBJ2-7,few
CASGRGEQNTEAFF,TGTGCCAGCGGACGAGGGGAGCAGAACACTGAAGCTTTCTTT,.,TRBV25-1,TRBJ1-1,once
CASSLIMDEQFF,TGTGCCAGCAGCTTAATCATGGATGAGCAGTTCTTC,.,TRBV7-2,TRBJ2-1,.
CASGAGSVRFNTEAFF,TGTGCCAGCGGTGCGGGTTCTGTCAGGTTTAACACTGAAGCTTTCTTT,.,TRBV6-2/TRBV6-3,TRBJ1-1,many
CAVNRGGTGELFF,TGTGCCGTCAACCGGGGGGGCACCGGGGAGCTGTTTTTT,TRBD2,TRBV6-5,TRBJ2-2,.
CASSSNGRNTGELFF,TGTGCCAGCAGCTCTAACGGGAGGAACACCGGGGAGCTGTTTTTT,.,TRBV7-8,TRBJ2-2,.
CAWSTTWTSGTTDTQYF,TGTGCCTGGAGTACTACCTGGACTAGCGGGACGACAGATACGCAGTATTTT,TRBD2,TRBV30,TRBJ2-3,.
CATRGGGGAQYF,TGTGCCACCCGAGGTGGCGGCGGGGCCCAGTACTTC,.,TRBV6-6,TRBJ2-5,.
CASSQMRGDMQYF,TGTGCCAGCAGCCAAATGAGGGGAGATATGCAGTATTTT,.,TRBV12-1,TRBJ2-3,.
CSATRLAGEENIQYF,TGCAGTGCTACCCGACTAGCGGGAGAGGAAAACATTCAGTACTTC,TRBD2,TRBV20-1,TRBJ2-4,.
CASSQEVRRGSSYEQYF,TGTGCCAGCAGCCAAGAGGTACGGCGGGGCTCCTCCTACGAGCAGTACTTC,.,TRBV3-1,TRBJ2-7,few
CASSLQGQGIVGEQFF,TGTGCCAGCAGCTTACAGGGACAGGGTATAGTTGGTGAGCAGTTCTTC,TRBD1,TRBV11-3,TRBJ2-1,.
CASSRRVQGKMNTEAFF,TGCGCCAGCAGCCGAAGGGTACAGGGAAAGATGAACACTGAAGCTTTCTTT,.,TRBV4-3,TRBJ1-1,few
CASSYLVSYEQYF,TGTGCCAGCAGTTACCTGGTCTCCTACGAGCAGTACTTC,.,TRBV6-5,TRBJ2-7,many
CASSSGTQGQDVFWGYTF,TGTGCCAGCAGTTCAGGGACGCAGGGACAGGACGTTTTTTGGGGCTACACCTTC,TRBD1,TRBV7-9,TRBJ1-2,.